A single sample gave rise to the 32 T cell receptor beta chains below, sequenced in a study of Graves' ophthalmopathy and Graves' hyperthyroidism. RNA transcripts were the template, and TCR beta CDR3 regions were amplified from them. The workflow started with a first-round RT-PCR run with HTBI primers and then moved on to a second-round multiplex PCR. TCRdb reanalysed the multiplex PCR reads using MiXCR and keeps one entry per CDR3 protein. The repertoire holds almost 750,000 distinct CDR3 sequences, roughly 40% seen once, with 44% in the top ten. Sequencing was carried out using peripheral blood. Receptors were obtained from an adult man with Graves' ophthalmopathy.

This clonotype has at least ten counts. This sequence joins TRBV6-5 and TRBJ2-6; 7 bases line up with TRBD1. The CDR3 extends over 16 amino acids. CDR1 is MNHEY and CDR2 is SVGAGI in the germline V gene. V trimming: 5 bases; J trimming: 2 bases; junction bases outside the gene matches: 6. This CDR3 reads CASSAQGVAGANVLTF. The CDR3 nucleotides read TGTGCCAGCAGTGCCCAGGGGGTCGCTGGGGCCAACGTCCTGACTTTC.

The V call is TRBV7-9, the J call TRBJ2-5; TRBD1 agrees at 8 bases. V shed 2 bases, J shed 0 bases, and the junction held 17 bases outside the gene matches. Germline CDR1 is SEHNR and CDR2 is FQNEAQ (reference sequence). This CDR3 has 20 amino acids. The CDR3 region is CASSLFSTELTGEYQETQYF. CDR3 DNA sequence: TGTGCCAGCAGCTTATTTAGCACTGAATTGACAGGGGAGTACCAAGAGACCCAGTACTTC.

This clonotype was detected ten times or more. This chain uses TRBV2 with TRBJ1-4; D call uncertain. V lost 6 bases and J 13 bases, leaving 15 bases between the germline ends. Per germline, CDR1 SNHLY and CDR2 FYNNEI. The CDR3 extends over 12 amino acids. The CDR3 DNA reads as TGTGCCAGCAGGGCACCCTCTAATAGACTGTTTTTT. Residues: CASRAPSNRLFF.

This clonotype was picked up a small number of times. The chain joins TRBV5-1 to TRBJ2-7, with 7 nucleotides matching TRBD1. Germline CDR1 SGHRS, CDR2 YFSETQ. V lost 5 bases, J lost 3 bases, and 5 bases stayed unmatched. The CDR3 consists of 13 residues. DNA of the CDR3: TGCGCCAGCAGTGGGGACAGAAACTACGAGCAGTACTTC. This encodes CASSGDRNYEQYF.

This clonotype was counted many times. The rearrangement links TRBV29-1 to TRBJ2-7; D may match TRBD1 or TRBD2 (5 bases each). CDR3 length: 13 residues. Looked up from germline, CDR1 is SQVTM and CDR2 is ANQGSEA. Trimming took 8 bases from V and 2 from J, leaving 16 bases between them. The DNA for the CDR3 is TGCAGCATCGAGGGTAGGGGAGCCTACGAGCAGTACTTC. This translates into CSIEGRGAYEQYF.

As regards this clonotype: One base away lies a much larger clone, so this may be a sequencing read error. The chain has TRBV29-1 and TRBJ1-5; D not resolved. The germline V gene has CDR1 SQVTM and CDR2 ANQGSEA. Trimming removed 3 bases from V and 3 bases from J, with 12 bases in between. The length of the CDR3 is 14 residues. The CDR3 loop reads CSVEMGSNNQPQHF. Written as DNA, the CDR3 is TGCAGCGTTGAGATGGGCAGTAACAATCAGCCCCAGCATTTT.

This clonotype has only one observation. Its ends do not fully match the called genes, so a read error is possible. The chain has TRBV10-1 and TRBJ1-2, with D tentatively TRBD1 (6 bases). Germline CDR1 reads WNHNN; CDR2 reads SYGVQD (reference sequence). This CDR3 comprises 11 residues. CDR3 in DNA: TGTGCCATCAGTGAGGGGGGAGGCTACACCTTC. Translation: CAISEGGGYTF.

There are a few counts of this clonotype. The rearrangement joins TRBV7-9 to TRBJ2-7, with D possibly being TRBD2 (6 bases). This CDR3 contains 16 residues. V was pared by 5 bases and J by 2 bases, with 19 bases between. Germline CDR1 SEHNR, CDR2 FQNEAQ (reference sequence). CDR3 residues: CASSPILRGIPYEQYF. For the CDR3, the DNA is TGTGCCAGCAGCCCCATCTTGCGGGGAATTCCCTACGAGCAGTACTTC.

This clonotype was detected ten times or more. V gene TRBV7-9 combines with J gene TRBJ1-1; D is uncertain. The V end lost 2 bases, the J end lost 7 bases, and 11 bases lay between the germline ends. The CDR3 totals 13 residues. Germline V gene lookup returns CDR1 SEHNR and CDR2 FQNEAQ (reference sequence). CDR3: CASSLSREHEAFF. The CDR3 coding sequence is TGTGCCAGCAGCTTATCGCGGGAACATGAAGCTTTCTTT.

The rearrangement joins TRBV25-1 to TRBJ2-2, with a possible D match to TRBD1 (6 bases). The germline CDR1 and CDR2 sequences are MGHDK and SYGVNS. Trimming stripped 3 bases from V and 2 bases from J, with 16 bases between. This CDR3 comprises 17 residues. CDR3 DNA sequence: TGTGCCAGCAGTGACCCTCTACAGGGATTCAACACCGGGGAGCTGTTTTTT. It encodes CASSDPLQGFNTGELFF.

On this clonotype itself: Germline is not matched at one junction end, which may reflect a read error. The V call is TRBV7-9, the J call TRBJ2-3, with 8 bases aligning to TRBD1. Germline V gene data show CDR1 as SEHNR and CDR2 as FQNEAQ (reference sequence). The CDR3 sequence is 14 residues long. CDR3 in DNA: TGTACCAGCAGATTTGGACAGGGCCAAGATACGCAGTATTTT. It yields the protein CTSRFGQGQDTQYF. The full variable domain, rest sourced from reference TRBV7-9 and TRBJ2-3, is DTGVSQNPRHKITKRGQNVTFRCDPISEHNRLYWYRQTLGQGPEFLTYFQNEAQLEKSRLLSDRFSAERPKGSFSTLEIQRTEQGDSAMYLCTSRFGQGQDTQYFGPGTRLTVL.

At least ten counts were recorded for this clonotype. The chain has TRBV2 and TRBJ2-5; the match to TRBD1 covers 12 bases. The germline V gene has CDR1 SNHLY and CDR2 FYNNEI. The CDR3 runs to 15 residues. The V segment lost 6 bases and the J segment 5 bases; nucleotides outside the gene matches: 7. The CDR3 sequence is CASRRDRGRVETQYF. In DNA form, the CDR3 reads TGTGCCAGCAGGCGGGACAGGGGGCGCGTGGAGACCCAGTACTTC.

V is TRBV4-2 and J is TRBJ2-7; 9 bases agree with TRBD1. Losses at the gene ends were 4 bases for V and 6 bases for J; bases not matched to a gene: 10. Germline CDR1 LGHNA, CDR2 YNFKEQ. The CDR3 length is 15 residues. DNA of the CDR3: TGTGCCAGCAGCCGACCGGGACAGGGAGTTGGCGAGCAGTACTTC. This encodes CASSRPGQGVGEQYF.

The chain links TRBV20-1 to TRBJ2-7; 7 bases agree with TRBD1. The CDR3 is 14 amino acids. Germline V CDR1 and CDR2: DFQATT, SNEGSKA (reference sequence). V lost 6 bases, J lost 3 bases, and 11 bases stayed unmatched. CDR3 in amino acids: CSASSEGTDYEQYF. DNA of the CDR3: TGCAGTGCCAGCAGTGAGGGGACAGACTACGAGCAGTACTTC.

V is TRBV2 and J is TRBJ1-2, with D perhaps matching TRBD1 (5 bases). The CDR3 is 15 amino acids. Germline assignment: CDR1 SNHLY and CDR2 FYNNEI. Trimming cost V 4 bases and J 5 bases, with 17 bases left between them. CDR3 nucleotide sequence: TGTGCCAGCAGTGCCACTTCAGGGTTGGATTATGGCTACACCTTC. It codes for CASSATSGLDYGYTF.

The chain combines TRBV6-5 with TRBJ2-7; the D is unclear. The J call is doubtful: the DNA matches TRBJ2-5 better. The CDR3 contains 13 residues. Germline CDR1 reads MNHEY; CDR2 reads SVGAGI. The CDR3 region is CASTRSVQETQYF. CDR3 DNA: TGTGCCAGCACGCGGTCAGTTCAAGAGACCCAGTACTTC.

This clonotype was seen at least ten times. This rearrangement joins TRBV10-3 to TRBJ2-7; TRBD2 agrees at 8 bases. Germline CDR1 ENHRY, CDR2 SYGVKD. This CDR3 contains 14 residues. The V gene end was trimmed by 10 bases and the J gene end by 0 bases; junction bases not matched to a gene: 8. CDR3 coding DNA: TGTGCCACCGTACCAGCGGGAGTCTCCTACGAGCAGTACTTC. This sequence encodes CATVPAGVSYEQYF.

This chain joins TRBV10-2 and TRBJ2-5; 15 nucleotides agree with TRBD2. The J call may be wrong; the DNA end is better matched by TRBJ2-1. The CDR3 extends over 15 amino acids. Germline V gene lookup returns CDR1 WSHSY and CDR2 SAAADI. This CDR3 reads CASSAGLAGGYEQFF. The CDR3, as DNA: TGCGCCAGCAGTGCTGGACTAGCGGGAGGGTATGAGCAGTTCTTC.

Remarks on this clonotype: With a much larger clone just one base away, this may be a read error. The V and J genes are TRBV7-9 and TRBJ2-5; D gene uncertain. The CDR3 covers 14 residues. Germline V gene sequence: CDR1 SEHNR, CDR2 FQNEAQ (reference sequence). The CDR3 here is CAGSSPLSQETQYF. The CDR3 DNA is TGTGCCGGCAGCTCGCCTTTGTCCCAAGAGACCCAGTACTTC.

This clonotype was found a few times. V is TRBV10-3 and J is TRBJ2-2, with D possibly being TRBD1 (6 bases). The V and J ends lost 4 bases and 3 bases respectively, with 12 bases between them. Germline V lookup: CDR1 ENHRY, CDR2 SYGVKD. The CDR3 has 15 residues. CDR3 sequence reads: CAISVTGMDTGELFF. As DNA, the CDR3 is TGTGCCATCAGTGTAACAGGGATGGACACCGGGGAGCTGTTTTTT.

The chain uses TRBV10-3 and TRBJ1-1; 7 nucleotides line up with TRBD1. The length of the CDR3 is 17 residues. Germline V CDR1 and CDR2: ENHRY, SYGVKD. J gave up 3 bases and V 5 bases, and 15 bases lay outside the gene matches. CDR3: CAISMLTGSIVHTEAFF. In DNA, the CDR3 is TGTGCCATCAGTATGTTGACAGGGAGTATCGTGCACACTGAAGCTTTCTTT.

The V gene is TRBV2, the J gene TRBJ1-1; perhaps TRBD1 as D (5 bases). The germline gives CDR1 SNHLY, CDR2 FYNNEI. This CDR3 spans 15 amino acids. V was cut by 0 bases and J by 1 base, with 9 bases left in between. CDR3 nucleotide sequence: TGTGCCAGCAGTGAAGCAAGGGGCAGGAACACTGAAGCTTTCTTT. It translates to CASSEARGRNTEAFF.

This clonotype was observed a few times. The rearrangement links TRBV20-1 to TRBJ1-2; possibly TRBD1 for D (6 bases). V was shortened by 5 bases and J by 5 bases, with 9 bases between the two germline ends. The CDR3 is 11 residues long. From germline, CDR1 is DFQATT and CDR2 SNEGSKA (reference sequence). CDR3 DNA: TGCAGTGCTCGCAGGGGATATGGCTACACCTTC. Amino acids: CSARRGYGYTF.

The gene calls are TRBV4-2 and TRBJ2-5; D is tentatively TRBD1 or TRBD2 (5 bases each). V gave up 3 bases and J gave up 0 bases, with 11 bases separating them. The CDR3 is 15 amino acids. Per the germline V gene, CDR1 is LGHNA and CDR2 is YNFKEQ. CDR3 protein: CASSQGDGDQETQYF. DNA of the CDR3: TGTGCCAGCAGCCAGGGGGACGGTGACCAAGAGACCCAGTACTTC.

Of note for this clonotype: Mismatch with germline at one junction end may stem from a read error. The chain carries TRBV24-1 and TRBJ1-5, with 9 bases identical to TRBD1. CDR1 and CDR2 from the germline V gene are KGHDR and SFDVKD. This CDR3 contains 15 residues. The CDR3 nucleotides read TGTGCCAGCAGTTTCACAGGGGGCAAACATCAGCCCCAGCATTTT. It translates to CASSFTGGKHQPQHF.

For this clonotype: A much larger clonotype is one base distant, so this may be a read error. The gene calls are TRBV2 and TRBJ2-7, with D unclear. Germline V CDR1 and CDR2: SNHLY, FYNNEI. The CDR3 is 13 amino acids. CDR3 loop: CASSLNRSYGQYF. CDR3 coding DNA: TGTGCCAGCAGTTTAAACCGCTCCTACGGGCAGTACTTC.

The rearrangement links TRBV10-3 to TRBJ1-5; no firm D call. Per the germline V gene, CDR1 is ENHRY and CDR2 is SYGVKD. This CDR3 region has 13 residues. As DNA, the CDR3 is TGTGCTAGAGATTGGGCATCCGATCAGCCCCAGCATTTT. Protein: CARDWASDQPQHF.

The rearrangement joins TRBV7-8 to TRBJ2-5; a weak D match, TRBD2 (6 bases). Germline CDR1 SGHVS, CDR2 FQNEAQ. This CDR3 is built from 14 residues. The V and J ends lost 5 bases and 7 bases respectively, with 17 bases between them. CDR3: CASSQDAGLGTQYF. The CDR3 DNA sequence: TGTGCCAGCAGCCAAGACGCGGGATTGGGGACCCAGTACTTC.

This clonotype was detected many times. J is TRBJ2-7 and V is TRBV29-1; D may be TRBD1 (6 bases). V was pared by 6 bases and J by 2 bases, with 11 bases between. The CDR3 extends over 12 amino acids. Germline values: CDR1 SQVTM, CDR2 ANQGSEA. CDR3 nucleotides: TGCAGCGTCCGGACAGTAGCCTACGAGCAGTACTTC. Amino acid sequence: CSVRTVAYEQYF.

V usage is TRBV2 and J usage is TRBJ2-7, with 10 bases lining up with TRBD1. J was trimmed by 5 bases and V by 4 bases; bases with no gene match: 8. Germline CDR1 and CDR2: SNHLY and FYNNEI. The CDR3 has 15 residues. The CDR3 bases are TGTGCCAGCAGTGTACCGGGACAGGGGCGACACGAGCAGTACTTC. Protein sequence: CASSVPGQGRHEQYF.

This clonotype occurred a few times. The junction differs from germline at one of its ends, possibly a read error. The chain combines TRBV15 with TRBJ2-7; unclear D gene. The CDR3 runs 13 residues. Germline-derived CDR1 and CDR2 are LNHNV and YYDKDF (reference sequence). CDR3 coding DNA: TGTGCCACCAGCAGAGATCGGAGTTACGGGCAGTACTTC. Its protein product is CATSRDRSYGQYF.

This clonotype occurred many times. This CDR3 reads CAIREFVDSYEQYF. The CDR3 nucleotides read TGTGCCATCAGGGAATTCGTGGACAGCTACGAGCAGTACTTC. V and J are TRBV10-3 and TRBJ2-7, with D possibly TRBD1 on 6 matching bases. The CDR3 covers 14 residues. Germline V CDR1 and CDR2: ENHRY, SYGVKD. Trimming removed 6 bases at V and 3 bases at J, with 15 bases between.